The clone carrying this T cell receptor (beta chain) occurred many times. By 5'RACE template switching, TCR cDNA was produced, with a universal primer site and UMIs added in the process. TCRdb reanalysed the 5' RACE reads using MiXCR and keeps one entry per CDR3 protein. The sample comprises approximately 27,000 distinct CDR3 sequences, about 5.5% of which are singletons, and 10% to 15% rests with the top ten. The record originates from a study of T cells after yellow fever vaccination. Germline V gives CDR1 SGHTA, CDR2 FQGNSA. The CDR3 is 15 residues long. V lost 3 bases and J 2 bases, leaving 14 bases between the germline ends. Study-level points and caveats: Most primary-vaccination clones recurred post-booster (roughly 96% CD4, roughly 90% CD8). Detection of almost all vaccine-responding clonotypes in sorted memory subsets failed on day 0. Across the CD4 and CD8 compartments, a small share of clonotypes was present in both.

V gene TRBV7-2 combines with J gene TRBJ2-7, with D tentatively TRBD1 (6 bases). The clonotype was recovered from a man aged 25-40 years who received the YFV17D yellow fever vaccine. The sample consisted of PBMCs, either bulk or a sorted T-cell subset (CD4+, CD8+, memory, or dextramer-sorted; not recorded which), taken 15 days after the yellow fever booster vaccination. CDR3 sequence reads: CASSLWGRIAYEQYF. In nucleotides, the CDR3 is TGTGCCAGCAGCTTGTGGGGGCGGATAGCCTACGAGCAGTACTTC.